This TCR beta chain is drawn from a study of CD8+CD57+ T cells in acquired aplastic anemia. The V gene's germline CDR1 is SGHTA and CDR2 FQGTGA. Unmatched junction bases numbered 5, after V lost 7 bases and J lost 3 bases. This CDR3 is built from 14 residues. Genomic DNA acted as the template from which TCR beta VDJ combination and CDR3 sequence profiling were carried out. TCRdb re-called the reads through MiXCR, storing one row per CDR3 protein. The sample consists of 250,000 to 350,000 distinct CDR3 sequences, roughly 50% of them appearing once. In this sample, this clonotype turned up a few times. The sequence was obtained from a human donor with severe aplastic anemia or a healthy control (not recorded which). Sequenced: sorted CD4+, CD8+, or CD8+CD57+ T cells (not recorded which) from PBMCs. This rearrangement joins TRBV7-3 to TRBJ2-7; 11 nucleotides agree with TRBD1. The CDR3 DNA sequence: TGTGCCAGCATAGGACAGGGGGCAAGCTACGAGCAGTACTTC. Protein: CASIGQGASYEQYF.